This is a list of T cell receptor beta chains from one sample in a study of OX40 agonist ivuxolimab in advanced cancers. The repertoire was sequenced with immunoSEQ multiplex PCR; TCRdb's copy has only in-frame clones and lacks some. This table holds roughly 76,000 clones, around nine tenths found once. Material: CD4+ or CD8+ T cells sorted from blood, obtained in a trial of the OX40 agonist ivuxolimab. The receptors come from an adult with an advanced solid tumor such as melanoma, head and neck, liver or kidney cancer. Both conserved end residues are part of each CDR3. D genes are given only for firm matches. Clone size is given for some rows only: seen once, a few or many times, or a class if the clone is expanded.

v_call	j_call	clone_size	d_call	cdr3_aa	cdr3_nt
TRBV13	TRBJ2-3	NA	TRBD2	CASSPPLRGGTDTQYF	TGTGCCAGCAGCCCACCCCTCCGGGGGGGCACAGATACGCAGTATTTT
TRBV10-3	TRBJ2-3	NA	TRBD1	CAIRTGSTDTQYF	TGTGCCATCAGGACAGGGAGCACAGATACGCAGTATTTT
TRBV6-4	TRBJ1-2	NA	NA	CASSDSGFWGYTF	TGTGCCAGCAGTGACTCGGGGTTCTGGGGCTACACCTTC
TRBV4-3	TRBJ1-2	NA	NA	CASSQDSTGWGYGYTF	TGCGCCAGCAGCCAAGATAGTACAGGTTGGGGCTATGGCTACACCTTC
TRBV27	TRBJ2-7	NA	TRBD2	CASSFGLAGSSSYEQYF	TGTGCCAGCAGTTTCGGACTAGCGGGGAGTTCTTCCTACGAGCAGTACTTC
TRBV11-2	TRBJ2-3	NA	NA	CASSSIGPDTQYF	TGTGCCAGCAGCAGCATAGGGCCAGATACGCAGTATTTT
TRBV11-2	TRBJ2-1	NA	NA	CASSYGAGTYNEQFF	TGTGCCAGTTCCTATGGAGCTGGGACCTACAATGAGCAGTTCTTC
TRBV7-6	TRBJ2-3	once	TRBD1	CASSTGTGMTDTQYF	TGTGCCAGCAGCACCGGGACAGGGATGACAGATACGCAGTATTTT
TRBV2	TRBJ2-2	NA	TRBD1	CANRGANTGELFF	TGTGCCAACAGGGGGGCGAACACCGGGGAGCTGTTTTTT
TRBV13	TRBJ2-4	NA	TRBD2	CASSPLTAGGRNIQYF	TGTGCCAGCAGCCCCTTGACAGCGGGGGGGAGGAACATTCAGTACTTC
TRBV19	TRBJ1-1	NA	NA	CASSTYRDANTEAFF	TGTGCCAGTAGTACCTACCGGGACGCGAACACTGAAGCTTTCTTT
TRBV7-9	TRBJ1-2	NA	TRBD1	CASSLGQHYGYTF	TGTGCCAGCAGCCTGGGACAGCACTATGGCTACACCTTC
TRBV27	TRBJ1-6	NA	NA	CASSQQVLPGNSPLHF	TGTGCCAGCAGTCAACAGGTCCTTCCGGGGAATTCACCCCTCCACTTT
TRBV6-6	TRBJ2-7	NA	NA	CASSISDSYEQYF	TGTGCCAGCAGTATTAGCGACAGTTACGAGCAGTACTTC
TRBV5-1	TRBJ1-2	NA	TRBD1	CASSPETGVDYGYTF	TGCGCCAGCAGCCCCGAAACAGGGGTCGACTATGGCTACACCTTC
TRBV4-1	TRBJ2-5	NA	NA	CASSQELTSREETQYF	TGCGCCAGCAGCCAAGAACTGACCTCTCGGGAAGAGACCCAGTACTTC
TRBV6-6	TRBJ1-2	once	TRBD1	CASSYSGDRDYGYTF	TGTGCCAGCAGTTACTCGGGGGACAGGGACTATGGCTACACCTTC
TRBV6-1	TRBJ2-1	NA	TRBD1	CASSGTPGQGAGEQFF	TGTGCCAGCAGTGGAACTCCGGGACAGGGGGCTGGGGAGCAGTTCTTC
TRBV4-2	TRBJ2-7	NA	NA	CASSQELSGEGYEQYF	TGTGCCAGCAGCCAAGAGTTGTCCGGCGAAGGGTACGAGCAGTACTTC
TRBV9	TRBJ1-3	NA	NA	CASSGPWDGGSGNTIYF	TGTGCCAGCAGCGGACCATGGGACGGGGGAAGCGGAAACACCATATATTTT
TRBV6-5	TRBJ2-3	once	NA	CASSYSGETDTQYF	TGTGCCAGCAGTTATTCGGGGGAGACAGATACGCAGTATTTT
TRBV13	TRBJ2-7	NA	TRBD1	CASSYTGGLSSYEQYF	TGTGCCAGCAGTTATACAGGGGGCCTTAGCTCCTACGAGCAGTACTTC
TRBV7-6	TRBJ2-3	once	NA	CASSRGPDTQYF	TGTGCCAGCAGCCGGGGTCCAGATACGCAGTATTTT
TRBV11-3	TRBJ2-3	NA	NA	CASSFRGDTDTQYF	TGTGCCAGCAGCTTCCGGGGAGACACAGATACGCAGTATTTT
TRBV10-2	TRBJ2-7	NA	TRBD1	CASSLMTGSYEQYF	TGCGCCAGCAGCCTCATGACAGGGTCCTACGAGCAGTACTTC